This T cell receptor (beta chain) emerged from a study of T cells in Graves' hyperthyroidism and ophthalmopathy. Whole-study context: Before treatment of any kind, peripheral blood was taken at initial diagnosis.

The CDR3 extends over 13 amino acids. V trimming: 5 bases; J trimming: 5 bases; junction bases outside the gene matches: 6. RNA transcripts served as the template for amplifying TCR beta CDR3 regions. The study used the HTBI primer set for a first-round RT-PCR of the TCR CDR3. MiXCR was run by TCRdb on the multiplex PCR reads, yielding one entry per CDR3 protein. The sample consists of around 700,000 distinct CDR3 sequences, around 20% of them appearing once. Findings and limits, study-wide: Most thyroid clonotypes that were expanded above 0.001 also turned up in blood.

This clonotype was picked up many times. The antigen remains unidentified. Orbital computed tomography, thyroid ultrasound, serum thyroxine and TRAb, and clinical symptoms together informed the diagnoses. Sample collection date corresponds to first hyperthyroidism diagnosis, prior to any ophthalmopathy symptoms. The chain combines TRBV12-3 or TRBV12-4 with TRBJ2-7, with 7 bases fitting TRBD1. Sequencing was performed on blood. This TCR came from a woman aged 50 to 60 with Graves' hyperthyroidism that later progressed to Graves' ophthalmopathy. CDR3 loop: CASSLGQVDEQYF. The CDR3 nucleotides are TGTGCCAGCAGTCTCGGACAGGTGGACGAGCAGTACTTC.